What follows are 19 T cell receptor beta chains derived from one specimen sequenced in a study of T cell repertoires in cytomegalovirus infection. The antigens for these receptors are not known. One entry per CDR3 protein results from TCRdb running MiXCR on the reads. Of some 590,000 distinct CDR3 sequences listed, approximately 40% are singletons. This sample comprised cultured PBMCs, obtained from culture after CMV antigen stimulation. These receptors came from a human donor in good health (CMV status not recorded). Some clones in this sample may be carry-over from other donors' samples.

The rearrangement uses TRBV7-2 and TRBJ2-3; D not resolved. V shed 1 base and J shed 5 bases, with 10 bases lying between them. CDR1 is SGHTA, CDR2 FQGNSA, per germline. CDR3 size: 14 residues. The CDR3 DNA reads TGTGCCAGCAGCTTAGAGCGAACGGGAGATACGCAGTATTTT. This translates into CASSLERTGDTQYF.

This clonotype has more than one count but fewer than ten. The chain combines TRBV20-1 with TRBJ1-1, with TRBD1 matching 10 bases. The germline V gene has CDR1 DFQATT and CDR2 SNEGSKA (reference sequence). After removal of 1 base from V and 2 bases from J, the junction contained 4 bases not matched to a gene. The CDR3 is 15 amino acids. For the CDR3, the DNA is TGCAGTGCTAGAGGGGGACAGGGGATTAACACTGAAGCTTTCTTT. The encoded protein is CSARGGQGINTEAFF.

This clonotype was recorded a few times. The chain joins TRBV10-3 to TRBJ2-1, with D unresolved. The length of the CDR3 is 16 residues. V lost 6 bases and J 1 base, leaving 16 bases between the germline ends. Germline V CDR1 and CDR2: ENHRY, SYGVKD. Here the CDR3 DNA reads TGTGCCATCAGAAGATCCCAAGCGCTATCCTACAATGAGCAGTTCTTC. Translation gives CAIRRSQALSYNEQFF.

The V and J genes are TRBV11-2 and TRBJ2-1, with D tentatively TRBD2 (5 bases). The CDR3 is 17 amino acids. From germline, CDR1 is SGHAT and CDR2 FQNNGV. Trimming removed 1 base at V and 0 bases at J, with 13 bases between. CDR3 sequence: CASSLAARTHSYNEQFF. The CDR3 DNA is TGTGCCAGCAGCTTAGCTGCGCGGACTCACTCCTACAATGAGCAGTTCTTC.

This clonotype was detected only a few times. The chain is built from TRBV6-1 and TRBJ1-2; tentatively, D is TRBD1 (5 bases). The CDR3 spans 13 residues. Germline V lookup: CDR1 MNHNS, CDR2 SASEGT. V was trimmed by 7 bases and J by 4 bases, leaving 13 bases between them. DNA of the CDR3: TGTGCCAGCAACGAGGTGGGGCCCTATGGCTACACCTTC. Translated, it gives CASNEVGPYGYTF.

V is TRBV30 and J is TRBJ2-2; maybe TRBD2 (5 bases). Between the trimmed V and J ends, which lost 1 base and 0 bases, there was a span of 12 bases. CDR1 is GTSNPN, CDR2 SVGIG, per germline (reference sequence). The CDR3 has 16 amino acids. The CDR3: CAWSAPLVSNTGELFF. The CDR3 DNA follows: TGTGCCTGGAGTGCACCACTAGTATCGAACACCGGGGAGCTGTTTTTT.

This chain joins TRBV12-3 or TRBV12-4 and TRBJ1-2, with D maybe TRBD1 (6 bases). The CDR3 sequence is 14 residues long. Trimming pared 6 bases from V and 0 bases from J, leaving 11 bases between. In DNA, the CDR3 is TGTGCCAGCAGGACAGGATATGCTAACTATGGCTACACCTTC. It encodes CASRTGYANYGYTF.

The J gene is TRBJ1-4, the V gene TRBV6-1, with D possibly being TRBD1 (6 bases). V was pared by 6 bases and J by 8 bases, with 16 bases between. CDR3 size: 14 residues. Germline V lookup: CDR1 MNHNS, CDR2 SASEGT. The DNA of the CDR3 is TGTGCCAGCAGGAGCAGGGGTTTGGGCGAAAAACTGTTTTTT. It specifies CASRSRGLGEKLFF.

This clonotype was counted only a few times. The rearrangement joins TRBV6-1 to TRBJ2-7; 12 nucleotides line up with TRBD1. Germline values: CDR1 MNHNS, CDR2 SASEGT. There are 16 residues in the CDR3. Unmatched junction bases numbered 5, after V lost 3 bases and J lost 2 bases. The CDR3 protein is CASSDEGQGATYEQYF. The CDR3 DNA reads as TGTGCCAGCAGTGATGAGGGACAGGGGGCGACCTACGAGCAGTACTTC.

In this sample, this clonotype turned up a few times. The gene calls are TRBV7-9 and TRBJ2-1, with 8 bases that match TRBD1. The CDR3 extends over 17 amino acids. Per the germline V gene, CDR1 is SEHNR and CDR2 is FQNEAQ (reference sequence). J was trimmed by 8 bases and V by 2 bases; bases with no gene match: 14. The DNA for the CDR3 is TGTGCCAGCAGCTTACAGGGGAAATCCCGGACAGGGCATGAGCAGTTCTTC. This sequence encodes CASSLQGKSRTGHEQFF.

This clonotype turned up a few times. The V call is TRBV6-1, the J call TRBJ2-3, with a weak D call TRBD2 (5 bases). The V end lost 7 bases, the J end lost 4 bases, and 24 bases lay between the germline ends. Germline V gives CDR1 MNHNS, CDR2 SASEGT. This CDR3 has 17 amino acids. The DNA for the CDR3 is TGTGCCAGCATGACGCGCGAGGGCGCGAGTCGCGCAGATACGCAGTATTTT. This translates into CASMTREGASRADTQYF.

The chain carries TRBV6-2 or TRBV6-3 and TRBJ2-7; the match to TRBD2 covers 13 bases. The germline V gene encodes CDR1 MNHEY and CDR2 SVGEGT. This CDR3 spans 18 amino acids. With V trimmed by 6 bases and J by 0 bases, 11 bases remained unmatched. In DNA form, the CDR3 reads TGTGCCAGCAGCGATGGACTAGCGGGAGTCTTTAGCTCCTACGAGCAGTACTTC. It encodes CASSDGLAGVFSSYEQYF.

The V call is TRBV7-2, the J call TRBJ2-4; D remains ambiguous. This CDR3 is 13 amino acids long. Germline V gene lookup returns CDR1 SGHTA and CDR2 FQGNSA. Trimming took off 1 base at V and 6 bases at J, with 7 bases between the two ends. The CDR3 DNA reads as TGTGCCAGCAGCTTAGGCGAGATAAACATTCAGTACTTC. Encoded protein: CASSLGEINIQYF.

CDR3 sequence (DNA): TGTGCCAGCAGCCCTGGAGCTGCAGATACGCAGTATTTT. This encodes CASSPGAADTQYF. V is TRBV7-6 and J is TRBJ2-3; D remains unclear. The CDR3 spans 13 residues. Per germline, CDR1 SGHVS and CDR2 FNYEAQ. V was pared by 5 bases and J by 4 bases, with 10 bases between.

The chain joins TRBV6-5 to TRBJ1-4, with a tentative D call TRBD1 (6 bases). Germline V gene lookup returns CDR1 MNHEY and CDR2 SVGAGI. With 3 bases removed from V and 8 bases from J, the gap between germline ends came to 16 bases. The CDR3 covers 15 residues. CDR3 in amino acids: CASSYDRSEGEKLFF. CDR3 coding DNA: TGTGCCAGCAGTTATGACAGGAGTGAGGGGGAAAAACTGTTTTTT.

This rearrangement joins TRBV6-1 to TRBJ2-1; 7 positions match TRBD1. Germline V CDR1 and CDR2: MNHNS, SASEGT. The trim removed 7 bases at V and 13 bases at J, leaving 10 bases unmatched. This CDR3 is built from 12 residues. The CDR3 bases are TGTGCCAGCAATACGATGGGGACAGCCCAGTTCTTC. Its translation: CASNTMGTAQFF.

A word on this clonotype: A much larger clonotype is one base distant, so this may be a read error. The chain couples TRBV7-6 to TRBJ1-6; 10 bases are shared with TRBD1. The CDR3 length is 14 residues. Germline CDR1 and CDR2: SGHVS and FNYEAQ. The V gene end was trimmed by 3 bases and the J gene end by 9 bases; junction bases not matched to a gene: 2. CDR3 region: CASSLGQGTSPLHF. In DNA, the CDR3 is TGTGCCAGCAGCTTGGGACAGGGGACTTCACCCCTCCACTTT.

The chain joins TRBV20-1 to TRBJ2-5; TRBD2 matches 9 bases. Per the germline V gene, CDR1 is DFQATT and CDR2 is SNEGSKA (reference sequence). V gave up 6 bases and J gave up 3 bases; unmatched junction bases: 5. CDR3 size: 13 residues. In nucleotides, the CDR3 is TGCAGTGCAACGACTAGCGGTAAAGAGACCCAGTACTTC. It codes for CSATTSGKETQYF.

This clonotype was counted many times. The CDR3 reads CASRQDLRGEQFF. The CDR3, as DNA: TGTGCCAGCAGGCAGGACCTAAGGGGGGAGCAGTTCTTC. The chain couples TRBV7-2 to TRBJ2-1; possibly TRBD1 for D (6 bases). The CDR3 sequence is 13 residues long. The germline CDR1 and CDR2 sequences are SGHTA and FQGNSA. Trimming left V 6 bases short and J 10 bases short, with 16 bases between.